This T cell receptor (beta chain) was recovered during a study of blood T cell repertoires in COVID-19. About the study: Donors in the United States, Italy and Spain gave samples during acute or convalescent COVID-19.

The CDR3 is 13 amino acids. Trimming shortened V by 8 bases and J by 11 bases, and 21 bases separated the two germline ends. In the authors' workflow: Amplification of reference gene primers provided the estimated nucleated cell counts. Generated by immunoSEQ multiplex PCR, the TCRdb table keeps only in-frame clones and is missing some. For V, J and clone size, that table is used; D and trimming come from the DNA. Counted here are 80,000 to 100,000 clones, over 65% occurring once; the ten biggest clones make up 3% to 4.5%. Seattle patients were enrolled while actively infected and followed longitudinally.

Sample: peripheral blood. The chain couples TRBV12-3 or TRBV12-4 to TRBJ1-2, with unresolved D. This TCR came from a man between 65 and 85 years old with COVID-19, enrolled during active disease. The CDR3 is CASRVTPSMSYTF. For the CDR3, the DNA is TGTGCCAGCCGAGTTACCCCTAGCATGTCTTACACCTTC.